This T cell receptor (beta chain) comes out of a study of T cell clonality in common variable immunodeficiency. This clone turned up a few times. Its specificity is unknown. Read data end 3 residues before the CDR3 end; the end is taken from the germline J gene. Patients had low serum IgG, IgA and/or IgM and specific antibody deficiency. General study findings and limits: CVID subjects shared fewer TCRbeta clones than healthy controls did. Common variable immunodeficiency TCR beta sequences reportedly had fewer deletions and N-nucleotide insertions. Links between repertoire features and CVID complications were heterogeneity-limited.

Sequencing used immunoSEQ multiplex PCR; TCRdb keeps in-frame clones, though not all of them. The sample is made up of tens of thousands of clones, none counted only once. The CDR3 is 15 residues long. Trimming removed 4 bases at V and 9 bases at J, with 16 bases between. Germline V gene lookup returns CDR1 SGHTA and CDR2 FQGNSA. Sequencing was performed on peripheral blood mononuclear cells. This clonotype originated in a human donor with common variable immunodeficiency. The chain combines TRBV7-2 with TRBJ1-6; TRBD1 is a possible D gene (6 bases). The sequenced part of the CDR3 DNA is TGTGCCAGCAGCTCGCTAGGAGGGGGGGGTTCACCC. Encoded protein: CASSSLGGGGSP. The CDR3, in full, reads CASSSLGGGGSPLHF. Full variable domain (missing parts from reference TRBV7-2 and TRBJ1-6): GAGVSQSPSNKVTEKGKDVELRCDPISGHTALYWYRQSLGQGLEFLIYFQGNSAPDKSGLPSDRFSAERTGGSVSTLTIQRTQQEDSAVYLCASSSLGGGGSPLHFGNGTRLTVT.